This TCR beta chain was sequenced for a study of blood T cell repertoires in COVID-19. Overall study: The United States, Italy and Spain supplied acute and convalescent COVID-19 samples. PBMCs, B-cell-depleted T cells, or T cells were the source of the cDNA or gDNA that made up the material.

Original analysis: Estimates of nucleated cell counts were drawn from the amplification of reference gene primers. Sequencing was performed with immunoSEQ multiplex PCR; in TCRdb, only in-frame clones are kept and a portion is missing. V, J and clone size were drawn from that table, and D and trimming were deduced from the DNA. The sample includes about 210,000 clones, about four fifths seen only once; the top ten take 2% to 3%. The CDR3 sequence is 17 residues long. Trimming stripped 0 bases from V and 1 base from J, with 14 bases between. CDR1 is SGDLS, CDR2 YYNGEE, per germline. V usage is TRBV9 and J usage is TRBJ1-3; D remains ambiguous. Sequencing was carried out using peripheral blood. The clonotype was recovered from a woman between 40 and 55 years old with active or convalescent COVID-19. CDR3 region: CASSVDPTGRSGNTIYF. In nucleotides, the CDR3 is TGTGCCAGCAGCGTAGATCCGACTGGTAGGTCTGGAAACACCATATATTTT. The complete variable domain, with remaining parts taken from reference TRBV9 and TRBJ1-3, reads DSGVTQTPKHLITATGQRVTLRCSPRSGDLSVYWYQQSLDQGLQFLIQYYNGEERAKGNILERFSAQQFPDLHSELNLSSLELGDSALYFCASSVDPTGRSGNTIYFGEGSWLTVV.